These T cell receptor beta chains were read from a single sample in a study of blood T cell repertoires in COVID-19. Produced via immunoSEQ multiplex PCR; TCRdb's table is partial and in-frame only. Here the sample spans 350,000 to 450,000 clones, around nine tenths being singletons. The sample taken for sequencing was peripheral blood. The receptor set was obtained from a human donor in a cohort sampled during active COVID-19. CDR3s leave out the opening cysteine and the closing phenylalanine or tryptophan.

TRBJ1-6,TRBV5-1,ASSLLTDSPLH
TRBJ1-4,TRBV19,ASSPWTGESEKLF
TRBJ2-2,TRBV7-3,ASSLIAGVGTGELF
TRBJ1-2,TRBV6-5,ASSLTGISGYT
TRBJ1-1,TRBV5-5,ASSLTGTGTEAF
TRBJ2-2,TRBV1,TPGERDSNTGELF
TRBJ2-3,TRBV5-1,ASSLQGQTDTQY
TRBJ1-5,TRBV6-2/TRBV6-3,ASSYSKGVDNQPQH
TRBJ2-7,TRBV28,ASKPRGGTYEQY
TRBJ1-1,TRBV6-5,ASSPGQGGRPEAF
TRBJ1-3,TRBV5-1,ASSLDLGGAGNTIY
TRBJ2-7,TRBV5-1,ASSLGLVRSYEQY
TRBJ2-1,TRBV18,ASSPPPGSESYNEQF
TRBJ2-7,TRBV10-2,ASNQGTYEQY
TRBJ1-4,TRBV24-1,ATSDPTGGSNEKLF
TRBJ2-2,TRBV7-3,ASSMTSGRWAGELF